Listed below are T cell receptor beta chains from one sample, sequenced in a study of blood T cell repertoires in COVID-19. Data came from immunoSEQ multiplex PCR; TCRdb stores just in-frame clones and leaves some out. The sample includes 200,000 or so clones, 80% to 90% of them seen just once. The sequencing input was peripheral blood. These receptors all come from a woman older than 75 with COVID-19, enrolled during active disease. The CDR3 runs from the conserved cysteine through the conserved F or W. D genes are given only for firm matches. A clone size is listed for some rows: how often the clone was seen (once, few, many), or a class if it is expanded.

CDR3 protein | CDR3 DNA | J gene | clone size | V gene | D gene
CASSLAPLSNTGELFF | TGTGCCAGCAGCTTAGCGCCACTCTCGAACACCGGGGAGCTGTTTTTT | TRBJ2-2 | NA | TRBV7-2 | NA
CASSQGPLAGGSGTGELFF | TGCGCCAGCAGCCAAGGACCACTAGCGGGAGGGTCCGGCACCGGGGAGCTGTTTTTT | TRBJ2-2 | NA | TRBV4-1 | TRBD2
CASSHGQGYGYTF | TGCGCCAGCAGCCATGGGCAGGGGTATGGCTACACCTTC | TRBJ1-2 | few | TRBV4-1 | NA
CATSSPGQGPYQPQHF | TGTGCCACCAGCTCCCCGGGACAGGGACCGTATCAGCCCCAGCATTTT | TRBJ1-5 | NA | TRBV15 | TRBD1
CASSLPRQPRRTSDYYEQYF | TGTGCCAGCAGCTTACCTCGACAGCCCCGACGGACTAGCGACTACTACGAGCAGTACTTC | TRBJ2-7 | NA | TRBV7-8 | TRBD2
CASSPDSYEQYF | TGTGCCAGCTCACCAGACAGCTACGAGCAGTACTTC | TRBJ2-7 | NA | TRBV18 | NA
CSALGDEQFF | TGCAGTGCTCTCGGAGATGAGCAGTTCTTC | TRBJ2-1 | NA | TRBV20-1 | NA
CASSPQDRGIDEKLFF | TGTGCCAGCAGTCCACAGGACAGGGGAATTGATGAAAAACTGTTTTTT | TRBJ1-4 | few | TRBV2 | TRBD1
CASSEGTGLYGYTF | TGTGCCAGCAGTGAAGGGACAGGGCTTTATGGCTACACCTTC | TRBJ1-2 | NA | TRBV6-1 | TRBD1
CATRGQGDYGYTF | TGTGCCACCAGGGGACAGGGAGACTATGGCTACACCTTC | TRBJ1-2 | NA | TRBV10-3 | TRBD1
CASTAGGNIQYF | TGTGCCAGTACGGCAGGGGGGAACATTCAGTACTTC | TRBJ2-4 | NA | TRBV19 | NA
CASSQEDRNTEAFF | TGCGCCAGCAGCCAAGAGGACAGGAACACTGAAGCTTTCTTT | TRBJ1-1 | NA | TRBV4-1 | NA
CASSGRDSGNTIYF | TGTGCCAGCAGCGGCCGGGACTCTGGAAACACCATATATTTT | TRBJ1-3 | NA | TRBV5-4 | NA
CASSFASGTYQETQYF | TGTGCCAGCAGCTTCGCTAGCGGAACGTACCAAGAGACCCAGTACTTC | TRBJ2-5 | NA | TRBV7-9 | TRBD2
CASSSLVGGFNYGYTF | TGTGCCAGCAGCTCTCTCGTCGGGGGTTTTAACTATGGCTACACCTTC | TRBJ1-2 | NA | TRBV11-2 | NA
CASESSGSPLYNEQFF | TGTGCCAGTGAGTCCAGCGGGAGTCCGCTCTACAATGAGCAGTTCTTC | TRBJ2-1 | NA | TRBV28 | TRBD2
CASSYRPQGAGVPYEQYF | TGTGCCAGTAGTTACCGACCCCAGGGGGCAGGGGTACCCTACGAGCAGTACTTC | TRBJ2-7 | NA | TRBV19 | TRBD1
CASSGTSGRAKNIQYF | TGTGCCAGCAGCGGGACTAGCGGGAGAGCCAAAAACATTCAGTACTTC | TRBJ2-4 | NA | TRBV28 | TRBD2
CASSLDSPGNQPQHF | TGTGCCAGCAGCTTAGACAGCCCAGGCAATCAGCCCCAGCATTTT | TRBJ1-5 | NA | TRBV7-8 | NA
CASSLGQEPYEQYF | TGTGCCAGCTCCCTCGGACAGGAACCATACGAGCAGTACTTC | TRBJ2-7 | NA | TRBV6-5 | TRBD1
CASSQGVGGEGPDTQYF | TGTGCCAGCAGCCAAGGGGTGGGGGGAGAGGGGCCAGATACGCAGTATTTT | TRBJ2-3 | NA | TRBV4-2 | NA
CASRERAGLRTEAFF | TGTGCCAGCAGGGAAAGGGCGGGTCTGAGGACTGAAGCTTTCTTT | TRBJ1-1 | NA | TRBV2 | NA
CASSLGRGYGYTF | TGTGCCAGCAGCTTAGGCAGGGGGTATGGCTACACCTTC | TRBJ1-2 | NA | TRBV7-8 | TRBD1